This TCR beta chain was retrieved from a study of blood T cell repertoires in COVID-19 (dated by TCRdb to between 2020 and 2021). Turning to the overall study: Samples covering the acute and convalescent phases of COVID-19 were provided by collaborators in the United States, Italy and Spain. The material from the prospective study consisted of cDNA or gDNA derived from T cells, B-cell-depleted T cells, or PBMCs. Subjects who had been exposed to COVID-19, were actively infected with it, or had recovered from it provided the deeply sampled blood TCRbeta repertoires that made up the dataset. The repertoires were made available in a free public database intended to serve as a resource for research on the immune response to SARS-CoV-2. The samples were drawn from the first 160 participants of the ongoing ImmuneRACE study and from about 1,200 subjects provided by 6 global collaborators. Sample metadata almost always included a de-identified subject ID, COVID-19 status, age in years and sex. Where available, HLA class I and class II types were taken from metadata supplied by the sample provider and were not determined by assay-based typing. The paper as a whole reports these results and caveats: Clinical and demographic metadata were provided uncurated, with the amount varying by source and participant.

The collaborating institutions used their own protocols to collect whole blood in K2EDTA tubes. For TCRbeta analysis, collaborators shipped samples as frozen whole blood, isolated PBMCs, or DNA extracted from either of those sample types. From the cysteine through the phenylalanine, the CDR3 covers 14 amino acids. Only the CDR3 DNA stays, 42 bases, in frame from base 1. CDR1 and CDR2 are drawn from the germline V gene: ENHRY, SYGVKD. Trimming takes 4 bases from V and 2 bases from J, and the germline ends sit 11 bases apart. The immunoSEQ Assay, a bias-controlled multiplex PCR, was used to amplify TCRbeta CDR3 regions from genomic DNA. Turning to the authors' computational methods: The number of nucleated cells in each sample was estimated by amplification of reference gene primers within the assay. Sequence reads were collapsed and filtered to measure the absolute abundance of every unique TCRbeta CDR3 rearrangement. For each sample, productive Simpson clonality was calculated as the square root of Simpson's diversity index over productive rearrangements. This is the immuneACCESS table as TCRdb keeps it, with only in-frame sequences that have V and J called. A part of the clones is gone; compared with another copy, unresolved V genes explain less than half, and the rest is unexplained. The V and J calls and clone size are taken from that table; D and trimming were inferred from the DNA. The sample records under 150,000 clones, around nine tenths of which are singletons. The ten largest clones take up roughly 4.3% of the sample.

As to this clone: Which antigen it targets is not known. One base away there is no much larger clone; base qualities are not given.

The sequence is built from TRBV10-3 and TRBJ1-1, and the D gene may be TRBD1, 5 bases matching. The sequence derives from a woman aged 40 to 50 with acute or convalescent COVID-19. What was sequenced was peripheral blood. The CDR3 loop reads CAISAYDSNTEAFF. The DNA sequence is as follows: TGTGCCATCAGTGCCTACGACAGCAACACTGAAGCTTTCTTT.